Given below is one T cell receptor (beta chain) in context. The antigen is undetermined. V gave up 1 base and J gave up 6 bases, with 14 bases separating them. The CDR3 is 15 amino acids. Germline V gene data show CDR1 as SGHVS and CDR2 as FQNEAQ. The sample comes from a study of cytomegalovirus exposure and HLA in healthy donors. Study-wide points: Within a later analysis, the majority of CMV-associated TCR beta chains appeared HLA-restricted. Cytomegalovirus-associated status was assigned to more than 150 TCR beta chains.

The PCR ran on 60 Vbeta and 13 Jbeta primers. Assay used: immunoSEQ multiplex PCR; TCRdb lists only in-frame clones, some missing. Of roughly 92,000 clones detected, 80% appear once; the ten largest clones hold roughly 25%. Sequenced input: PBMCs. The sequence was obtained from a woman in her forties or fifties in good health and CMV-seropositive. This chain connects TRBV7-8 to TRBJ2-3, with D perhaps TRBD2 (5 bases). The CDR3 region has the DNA TGTGCCAGCAGCTTAGTGGGAGTCGGGTACGATACGCAGTATTTT. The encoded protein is CASSLVGVGYDTQYF.